The T cell receptor beta chain under discussion was sequenced for a study of T-cell memory formation after mild COVID-19. Study conclusions and caveats: Some clones that responded turned up in pre-infection memory, which suggests that cross-reactive memory joined in.

Worth noting for this clonotype: Its target is unknown.

Amplification by 5'RACE using constant-segment primers produced TCR alpha and TCR beta cDNA libraries that carried sample barcodes and UMIs. TCRdb reprocessed the 5' RACE reads with MiXCR, giving one entry per CDR3 protein. The sample consists of over 350,000 distinct CDR3 sequences, approximately 24% of them appearing once. Germline assignment: CDR1 LNHDA and CDR2 SQIVND (reference sequence). V was trimmed by 7 bases and J by 3 bases, leaving 12 bases between them. The CDR3 sequence is 14 residues long. Sample: PBMCs or a T cell subset sorted from them (not recorded which). The V call is TRBV19, the J call TRBJ2-2; D gene unclear. The sequence derives from an adult woman who had mild COVID-19 (a few samples of this study predate the infection). Cell type and time point are not known. The CDR3 region is CASKDGTHTGELFF. CDR3 nucleotides: TGTGCCAGTAAGGATGGAACCCACACCGGGGAGCTGTTTTTT.